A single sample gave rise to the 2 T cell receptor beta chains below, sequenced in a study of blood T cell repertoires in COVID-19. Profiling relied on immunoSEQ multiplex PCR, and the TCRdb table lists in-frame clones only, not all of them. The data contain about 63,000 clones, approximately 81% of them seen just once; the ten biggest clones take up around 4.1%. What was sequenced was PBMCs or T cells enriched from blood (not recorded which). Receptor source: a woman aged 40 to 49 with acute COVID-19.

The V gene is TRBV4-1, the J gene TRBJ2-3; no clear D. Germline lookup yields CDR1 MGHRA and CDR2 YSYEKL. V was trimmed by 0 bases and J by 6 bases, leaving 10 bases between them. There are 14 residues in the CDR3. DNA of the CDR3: TGCGCCAGCAGCCAAGATGCCAGTACCGATACGCAGTATTTT. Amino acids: CASSQDASTDTQYF.

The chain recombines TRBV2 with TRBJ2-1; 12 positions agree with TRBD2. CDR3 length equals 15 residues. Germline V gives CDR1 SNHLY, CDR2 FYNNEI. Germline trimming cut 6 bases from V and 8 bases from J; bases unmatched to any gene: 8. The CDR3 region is CASRQLAGGIDEQFF. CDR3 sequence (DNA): TGTGCCAGCAGACAACTAGCGGGGGGTATCGATGAGCAGTTCTTC.